Following are 10 T cell receptor beta chains from one sample sequenced in a study of T-cell memory formation after mild COVID-19. Via MiXCR, TCRdb re-called the 5' RACE reads, giving one row per CDR3 protein. The data hold 250,000 or so distinct CDR3 sequences, with about a sixth observed a single time. Material: PBMCs or a T cell subset sorted from them (not recorded which). Receptors were obtained from a man younger than 35 who had mild COVID-19 (a few samples of this study predate the infection). Cell type and time point are not known.

The chain joins TRBV7-6 to TRBJ1-1; no clear D. Germline CDR1 reads SGHVS; CDR2 reads FNYEAQ. Trimming took off 3 bases at V and 1 base at J, with 18 bases between the two ends. There are 17 residues in the CDR3. DNA for the CDR3: TGTGCCAGCAGCTTCATTTGGTTGAAGGCGGCGAACACTGAAGCTTTCTTT. Protein sequence: CASSFIWLKAANTEAFF.

V gene TRBV5-1 combines with J gene TRBJ2-1; D tentatively reads TRBD1 or TRBD2 (6 bases each). Germline CDR1 SGHRS, CDR2 YFSETQ. With 2 bases removed from V and 6 bases from J, the gap between germline ends came to 15 bases. CDR3 length: 15 residues. The CDR3 here is CASSFSQGLSNEQFF. For the CDR3, the DNA is TGCGCCAGCAGCTTCTCACAGGGACTTAGCAATGAGCAGTTCTTC.

There are a few counts of this clonotype. This rearrangement joins TRBV6-5 to TRBJ2-1; D unresolved. CDR1 and CDR2 (germline): MNHEY, SVGAGI. The germline V and J ends were trimmed by 4 bases and 7 bases, with 17 bases remaining between them. There are 15 residues in the CDR3. The CDR3 reads CASSSPGRPVNEQFF. CDR3 DNA: TGTGCCAGCAGTTCTCCCGGCCGCCCAGTAAATGAGCAGTTCTTC.

There are a few counts of this clonotype. This chain joins TRBV15 and TRBJ2-3; TRBD1 is a possible D gene (5 bases). The germline gives CDR1 LNHNV, CDR2 YYDKDF (reference sequence). V was clipped by 4 bases and J by 0 bases, with 14 bases between them. CDR3 length: 16 amino acids. The CDR3 protein is CATSTPRRESTDTQYF. As DNA, the CDR3 is TGTGCCACCAGCACCCCCCGCAGGGAAAGCACAGATACGCAGTATTTT.

This clonotype was counted many times. The gene calls are TRBV11-2 and TRBJ2-3; D ambiguous. The V gene's germline CDR1 is SGHAT and CDR2 FQNNGV. The V end lost 5 bases, the J end lost 4 bases, and 16 bases lay between the germline ends. There are 15 residues in the CDR3. The CDR3 sequence: CASSPVTGHADTQYF. DNA of the CDR3: TGTGCCAGCAGCCCCGTTACGGGTCATGCAGATACGCAGTATTTT.

The chain couples TRBV7-2 to TRBJ2-1; 10 bases agree with TRBD2. Germline lookup yields CDR1 SGHTA and CDR2 FQGNSA. The V and J ends lost 1 base and 4 bases, in that order; junction bases with no gene match: 1. CDR3 length: 15 residues. CDR3 coding DNA: TGTGCCAGCAGCTTAGTTAGCGGGGGGTACAATGAGCAGTTCTTC. Protein: CASSLVSGGYNEQFF.

This clonotype was detected only once. J is TRBJ1-2 and V is TRBV27; 7 bases line up with TRBD1. This CDR3 spans 15 amino acids. The V gene's germline CDR1 is MNHEY and CDR2 SMNVEV (reference sequence). V was clipped by 6 bases and J by 3 bases; unmatched bases: 10. The chain's CDR3 is CASSLSGQPYYGYTF. The CDR3 region has the DNA TGTGCCAGCAGCCTCTCGGGACAGCCATACTATGGCTACACCTTC.

The gene calls are TRBV6-6 and TRBJ2-5, with a tentative D call TRBD1 (6 bases). Between the trimmed V and J ends, which lost 2 bases and 4 bases, there was a span of 11 bases. This CDR3 region has 14 residues. Germline assignment: CDR1 MNHNY and CDR2 SVGAGI (reference sequence). CDR3 coding DNA: TGTGCCAGCAGTTACGGGGACATGGGAGAGACCCAGTACTTC. It yields the protein CASSYGDMGETQYF.

This clonotype appeared a few times. V usage is TRBV20-1 and J usage is TRBJ2-3; TRBD1 is a possible D gene (6 bases). This CDR3 comprises 14 residues. V was clipped by 8 bases and J by 0 bases, with 15 bases between them. Germline CDR1 and CDR2: DFQATT and SNEGSKA (reference sequence). CDR3 nucleotide sequence: TGCAGTATACCTAAAAGGGGGAGCACAGATACGCAGTATTTT. It codes for CSIPKRGSTDTQYF.

The CDR3 loop reads CATSDGGHQGINEQFF. CDR3 bases: TGTGCCACCAGTGACGGTGGACATCAGGGGATCAATGAGCAGTTCTTC. This rearrangement joins TRBV24-1 to TRBJ2-1; perhaps TRBD1 as D (6 bases). V lost 4 bases, J lost 6 bases, and 18 bases lay in between. CDR1 is KGHDR and CDR2 is SFDVKD in the germline V gene. The CDR3 loop spans 16 amino acids.